The present TCR beta chain was sequenced within a study of molecular identifiers for immune sequencing clone quantification listed by TCRdb under 2018. Background for the entire study: For a replicate experiment, RNA from approximately 20,000 or 100,000 naive CD8 T cells was divided into five aliquots, and four of the five aliquots were sequenced. CD8 T cells were used in a methods study to benchmark molecular-identifier clustering-based TCR repertoire sequencing (MIDCIRS) and TCR RNA copy counting. The paper as a whole reports these results and caveats: The sizes of highly expanded clones could end up underestimated when identical TCR molecules share a barcode. Modeling gave about three recovered TCR RNA copies per cell versus around 9.9 by digital PCR, implying approximately 32% capture efficiency. Naive libraries contained spiked-in Jurkat TCR RNA (10 copies' worth), which is not part of the donor repertoire. In CMV-specific effector cells, clones with more than 20 RNA copies contained over 99% of molecules, whereas in naive cells such clones contained under 1% of molecules. Spiked-in Jurkat TCR RNA equivalent to a single cell was reported to be detectable even among 850,000 to 1,000,000 naive CD8 T cells. When barcode sub-clustering was omitted, TCR diversity was inflated by chimeric consensus sequences, with chimeras reaching as high as 47%.

Libraries of naive CD8 T cells were generated from about 19,000 to 1,100,000 sorted cells, with 10%, 30% or 50% of the purified RNA used. Naive CD8 T cells were FACS-sorted as CD8+CD4-CCR7+CD45RA+ on a BD FACSAria II into RLT Plus buffer. Detection sensitivity was tested by spiking Jurkat RNA equal to roughly ten TCR copies' worth into samples containing roughly 19,000-1,100,000 naive CD8 T cells. Enrichment of CD8 T cells was done with RosetteSep CD8+ T Cell Enrichment Cocktail plus Ficoll-Paque, and ACK red cell lysis came afterward. The CDR3, cysteine through phenylalanine, is 14 amino acids long. The kept DNA is CDR3 alone, 42 bases in frame from the first base. CDR1 and CDR2, per the germline V gene (reference sequence), are DFQATT and SNEGSKA. The germline V end is reduced by 0 bases and the J end by 5 bases; junction bases left unmatched: 5. To prepare the library, PCR was applied. Sequencing relied on a NextSeq 500. Preparation of bulk TCR libraries followed a previously described approach, with the TCR primers listed in Table S5. The Qiagen AllPrep DNA/RNA kit was used to purify total RNA. Before analysis, reads from multiple sequencing runs of the same library were pooled. The paper's processing steps were these. Only reads with exact TCR constant sequence were kept, trimmed to 150 nt, and grouped by their 12-nt molecular barcodes. Within each barcode group, reads were sub-clustered at a 15% Levenshtein threshold, and quality-weighted consensus sequences were built per RNA molecule. Non-functional sequences were excluded, and lower-count sequences lying one edit away from another sequence were also excluded. Barcode sub-clusters with fewer than 20% of the maximum read count were removed, based on fitting two negative binomial distributions. The raw public reads went through TCRdb reprocessing: fastp at Q25, MiXCR clone calling, in-frame beta chains kept. One record per CDR3 amino acid sequence lists the most common genes and DNA. These V and J calls are TCRdb output, not the study's own analysis. Here the sample has about 500,000 distinct CDR3 sequences; about 25% occur a single time. The ten largest clones take up around 0.8% of the sample.

This clonotype was counted a few times. Which antigen it targets is not known. No per-base quality is available; no much larger clone lies one base away. Material: naive CD8+ T cells from blood, with Jurkat cell RNA spiked in. The cell subset or site tag for this specimen amounts to: FACS-sorted CD8+CD4-CCR7+CD45RA+ naive T cells. The rearranged chain carries TRBV20-1 and TRBJ2-3; the central 7 bases match TRBD2. This TCR came from a human donor in good health. Some libraries in this study had Jurkat cell RNA spiked in. In nucleotides, the sequence is TGCAGTGCTAGAGATATGCGGGAGCAAGATACGCAGTATTTT. It is translated as CSARDMREQDTQYF.